This T cell receptor (beta chain) was identified in a study of T cells in tuberculosis. Study in general: This South African cohort compared adolescents with or without latent tuberculosis against adults with active tuberculosis.

At study entry, adolescents had tuberculin skin tests and IGRA screening. Whole-study results and caveats: Smaller distances to GMM-specific TCRs suggested their expansion in active tuberculosis.

The V end was cut by 0 bases, the J end by 7 bases, with 14 bases between. Germline V CDR1 and CDR2: SGHRS, YFSETQ. The CDR3 length is 15 residues. As to this clone: Its target is not known.

Some clones are missing from TCRdb's copy, which holds only in-frame ones; the method was immunoSEQ multiplex PCR. The sample has 25,000 to 30,000 clones, roughly 93% seen once. The genes are TRBV5-1 and TRBJ1-5; possible D gene TRBD1, 5 bases. Sequenced input: PBMCs. The source is a donor aged 10 to 29 with latent tuberculosis or without tuberculosis infection. The CDR3 DNA is TGCGCCAGCAGCTTGGGTGGTGCGGGGGACCAGCCCCAGCATTTT. Translating gives CASSLGGAGDQPQHF.